The 7 T cell receptor beta chains reported below all come from one sample, sequenced in a study of molecular identifiers for immune sequencing clone quantification (dated by TCRdb to between 2018 and 2020). Library preparation employed PCR. Data came from an Illumina HiSeq 4000. TCRdb reworked the public reads: Q25 trimming with fastp, MiXCR clone assembly, productive beta chains retained. Here each entry gathers all rows of one CDR3 protein and keeps the most common genes and DNA. This sample is represented by about 640,000 distinct CDR3 sequences; just under 20% of them were singletons. 0.85% of the sample is in the top ten clones. The source material was naive CD8+ T cells from blood, with Jurkat cell RNA spiked in. The sample's cell subset or site label, in plain terms: FACS-sorted CD8+CD4-CCR7+CD45RA+ naive T cells. The origin of the receptors is a human donor in good health. Some libraries in this study had Jurkat cell RNA spiked in.

This clonotype came up many times. CDR3 coding DNA: TGCAGCGTTGCCCACCCTTTAGCCAAAAACATTCAGTACTTC. Translating gives CSVAHPLAKNIQYF. The J gene is TRBJ2-4, the V gene TRBV29-1; D unresolved. The V end lost 4 bases, the J end lost 0 bases, and 10 bases lay between the germline ends. Looked up from germline, CDR1 is SQVTM and CDR2 is ANQGSEA. The CDR3 loop spans 14 amino acids.

This clonotype was observed at least ten times. J is TRBJ2-3 and V is TRBV4-3, with 8 bases identical to TRBD2. V shed 4 bases, J shed 2 bases, and the junction held 11 bases outside the gene matches. CDR1 is LGHNA and CDR2 is YSLEER in the germline V gene. The CDR3 loop spans 17 amino acids. This chain's CDR3 is CASSPGRTSGLTDTQYF. In DNA, the CDR3 is TGCGCCAGCAGCCCCGGTCGAACTAGCGGACTCACAGATACGCAGTATTTT.

About this clonotype: Relative to the germline gene, one junction end is altered; a read error may explain this. The chain joins TRBV7-9 to TRBJ1-1, with D perhaps matching TRBD1 (6 bases). Germline CDR1 and CDR2: SEHNR and FQNEAQ (reference sequence). The CDR3 sequence is 15 residues long. This CDR3 is CASSFVGHTNTEAFF. The CDR3 bases are TGTGCCAGCAGCTTCGTGGGACATACTAACACGGAAGCTTTCTTT.

This clonotype was seen more than once but under ten times. The chain has TRBV6-2 or TRBV6-3 and TRBJ2-7; the D gene is possibly TRBD2 (6 bases). Deletions cut 4 bases from V and 3 bases from J, with 13 bases between. The CDR3 spans 14 residues. Germline CDR1 reads MNHEY; CDR2 reads SVGEGT. The CDR3: CASSSDGGVYEQYF. The CDR3 DNA reads as TGTGCCAGCAGTTCGGACGGCGGGGTCTACGAGCAGTACTTC.

In its sample, this clonotype was seen a few times. The V gene is TRBV13, the J gene TRBJ2-1, with unresolved D. Deletions cut 5 bases from V and 5 bases from J, with 10 bases between. The germline V gene has CDR1 PRHDT and CDR2 FYEKMQ (reference sequence). This CDR3 has 13 amino acids. The DNA for the CDR3 is TGTGCCAGCAGCCCCCGAATAGACAATGAGCAGTTCTTC. This gives the protein CASSPRIDNEQFF.

This clonotype was picked up many times. This chain uses TRBV4-2 with TRBJ1-4; D is ambiguous. The V and J ends lost 4 bases and 8 bases respectively, with 11 bases between them. The CDR3 is made up of 13 amino acids. Germline CDR1 reads LGHNA; CDR2 reads YNFKEQ. CDR3 nucleotides: TGTGCCAGCAGCCGCGAAGACCTGGAAAAACTGTTTTTT. Amino acid sequence: CASSREDLEKLFF.

This clonotype was counted ten times or more. The chain has TRBV29-1 and TRBJ1-1; D may be TRBD1 (5 bases). The germline gives CDR1 SQVTM, CDR2 ANQGSEA. This CDR3 spans 14 amino acids. Trimming stripped 2 bases from V and 4 bases from J, with 14 bases between. The CDR3 DNA sequence: TGCAGCGTTGAATACCAGGGCAGGAGCACTGAAGCTTTCTTT. It is translated as CSVEYQGRSTEAFF. The full variable domain, its missing parts supplied by reference TRBV29-1 and TRBJ1-1, is SAVISQKPSRDICQRGTSLTIQCQVDSQVTMMFWYRQQPGQSLTLIATANQGSEATYESGFVIDKFPISRPNLTFSTLTVSNMSPEDSSIYLCSVEYQGRSTEAFFGQGTRLTVV.